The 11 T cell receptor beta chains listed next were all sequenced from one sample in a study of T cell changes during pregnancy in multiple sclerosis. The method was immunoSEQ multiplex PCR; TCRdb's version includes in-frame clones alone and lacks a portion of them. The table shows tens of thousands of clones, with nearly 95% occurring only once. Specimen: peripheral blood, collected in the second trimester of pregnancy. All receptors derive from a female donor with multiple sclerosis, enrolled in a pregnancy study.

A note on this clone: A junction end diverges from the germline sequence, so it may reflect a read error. CDR3 amino acids: CASSWPQGNF. As DNA, the CDR3 is TGTGCCAGCAGTTGGCCTCAGGGGAACTTC. The chain joins TRBV27 to TRBJ2-4, with D possibly being TRBD1 (6 bases). The CDR3 is 10 amino acids. Germline V gene lookup returns CDR1 MNHEY and CDR2 SMNVEV (reference sequence).

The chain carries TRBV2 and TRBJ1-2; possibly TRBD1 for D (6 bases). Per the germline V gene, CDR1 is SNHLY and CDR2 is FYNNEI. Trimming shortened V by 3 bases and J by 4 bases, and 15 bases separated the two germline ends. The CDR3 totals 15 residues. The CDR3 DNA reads TGTGCCAGCAGTGACGAACAGACAGGATTCTATGGCTACACCTTC. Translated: CASSDEQTGFYGYTF.

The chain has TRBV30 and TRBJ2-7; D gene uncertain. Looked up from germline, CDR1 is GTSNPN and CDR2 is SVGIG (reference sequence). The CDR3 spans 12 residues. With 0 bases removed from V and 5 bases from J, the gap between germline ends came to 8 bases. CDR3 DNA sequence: TGTGCCTGGAGTGTAATGGCTGACGAGCAGTACTTC. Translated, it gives CAWSVMADEQYF.

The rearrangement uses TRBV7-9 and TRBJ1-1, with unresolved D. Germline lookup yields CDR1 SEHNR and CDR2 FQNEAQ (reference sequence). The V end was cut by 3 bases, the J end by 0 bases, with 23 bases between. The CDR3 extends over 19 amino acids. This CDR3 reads CASSFPKDRPFGVNTEAFF. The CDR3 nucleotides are TGTGCCAGCAGCTTCCCCAAAGATCGGCCATTCGGAGTGAACACTGAAGCTTTCTTT.

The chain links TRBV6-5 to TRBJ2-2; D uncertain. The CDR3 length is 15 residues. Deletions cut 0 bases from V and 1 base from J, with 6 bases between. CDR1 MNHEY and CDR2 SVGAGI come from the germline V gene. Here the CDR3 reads CASSYSARNTGELFF. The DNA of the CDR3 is TGTGCCAGCAGTTACTCGGCTAGGAACACCGGGGAGCTGTTTTTT.

CDR3 coding DNA: TGTGCCTGGAGTATGGGTACTCTGGGGGCCACCTTC. Translation gives CAWSMGTLGATF. This chain connects TRBV30 to TRBJ1-2, with D maybe TRBD1 (6 bases). V gave up 2 bases and J gave up 13 bases, with 17 bases separating them. CDR3 size: 12 residues. The germline gives CDR1 GTSNPN, CDR2 SVGIG (reference sequence).

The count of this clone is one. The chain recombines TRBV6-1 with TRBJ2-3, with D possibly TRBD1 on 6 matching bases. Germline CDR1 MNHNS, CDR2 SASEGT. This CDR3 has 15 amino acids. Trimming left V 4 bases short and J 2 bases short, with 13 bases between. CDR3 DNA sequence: TGTGCCAGCAGTGCCTTGACAGGACCCACAGATACGCAGTATTTT. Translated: CASSALTGPTDTQYF.

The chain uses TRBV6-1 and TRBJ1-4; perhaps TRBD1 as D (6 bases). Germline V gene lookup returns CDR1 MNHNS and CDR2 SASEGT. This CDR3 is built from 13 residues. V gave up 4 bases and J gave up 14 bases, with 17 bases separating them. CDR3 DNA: TGTGCCAGCAGTGTAGAAATACAGGGTTGGCTGTTTTTT. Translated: CASSVEIQGWLFF.

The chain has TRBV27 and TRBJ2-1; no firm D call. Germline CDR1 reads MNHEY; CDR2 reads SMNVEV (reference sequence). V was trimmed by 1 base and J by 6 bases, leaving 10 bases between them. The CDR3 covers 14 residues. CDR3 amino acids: CASSLLAAFNEQFF. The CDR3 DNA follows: TGTGCCAGCAGTTTATTGGCGGCTTTCAATGAGCAGTTCTTC.

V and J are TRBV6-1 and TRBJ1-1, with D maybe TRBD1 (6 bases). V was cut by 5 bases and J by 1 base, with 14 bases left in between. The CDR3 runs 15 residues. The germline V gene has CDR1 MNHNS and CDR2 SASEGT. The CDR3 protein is CASSSSATGNTEAFF. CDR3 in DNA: TGTGCCAGCAGTTCGTCCGCGACAGGGAACACTGAAGCTTTCTTT.

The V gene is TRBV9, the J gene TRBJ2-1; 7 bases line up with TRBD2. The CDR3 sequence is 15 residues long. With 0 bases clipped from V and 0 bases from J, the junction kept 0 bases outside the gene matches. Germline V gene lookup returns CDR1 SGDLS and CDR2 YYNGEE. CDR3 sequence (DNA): TGTGCCAGCAGCGTAGGACTAGCCTCCTACAATGAGCAGTTCTTC. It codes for CASSVGLASYNEQFF.